This T cell receptor beta chain appears in the sequencing data of a study of T cell repertoires in cytomegalovirus infection. TCRdb re-derived calls from the reads in MiXCR, one entry per CDR3 protein. The sample shows about 400,000 distinct CDR3 sequences, 15% to 20% of them seen only once. Findings of the study overall: Summed frequency of shared TCR beta families picked out CMV carriers who also had the relevant HLA.

This clonotype was picked up a small number of times. What it recognizes is unknown. This clonotype was obtained from a human donor in good health (CMV status not recorded). Some clones in this sample may be carry-over from other donors' samples. Sequenced: PBMCs.

The CDR3 DNA reads as TGTGCCAGCAGCTCCAGGACAGGAAAAAAGGCGAATGAGCAGTTCTTC. Encoded protein: CASSSRTGKKANEQFF. This chain joins TRBV5-4 and TRBJ2-1; 7 bases are shared with TRBD1. V trimming: 3 bases; J trimming: 7 bases; junction bases outside the gene matches: 13. There are 16 residues in the CDR3. CDR1 SGHNT and CDR2 YYREEE come from the germline V gene (reference sequence).